One and the same sample provided the 18 T cell receptor beta chains below, sequenced in a study of human T cells and chemical hapten exposure. As for time point: patch test 3, about 24 weeks after DPC sensitization. The treatment was: therapeutic diphenylcyclopropenone sensitization with weekly scalp DPC. TCRdb used MiXCR to reprocess the RACE reads, holding one entry per CDR3 protein. The repertoire holds about 160,000 distinct CDR3 sequences, with about a quarter as singletons. This specimen was whole blood, taken in connection with sensitization to the hapten diphenylcyclopropenone (DPC). These receptors originate from a woman in her late teens or twenties with alopecia areata. Some clones in this sample may be carry-over from other donors' samples.

CDR3: CASSQVLFEPILSGANVLTF. CDR3 coding DNA: TGCGCCAGCAGCCAAGTTCTCTTTGAGCCGATCCTCTCTGGGGCCAACGTCCTGACTTTC. This chain joins TRBV4-3 and TRBJ2-6, with D hard to call. The germline gives CDR1 LGHNA, CDR2 YSLEER. Deletions cut 1 base from V and 0 bases from J, with 19 bases between. The CDR3 is made up of 20 amino acids.

This clonotype was observed a few times. This chain links TRBV4-1 with TRBJ1-3, with D unresolved. Trimming took off 3 bases at V and 2 bases at J, with 11 bases between the two ends. The CDR3 extends over 15 amino acids. Germline CDR1 MGHRA, CDR2 YSYEKL. Here the CDR3 reads CASSQGPLPGNTIYF. In DNA form, the CDR3 reads TGCGCCAGCAGCCAGGGCCCCTTACCTGGAAACACCATATATTTT.

This clonotype came up a few times. The chain carries TRBV9 and TRBJ2-1; 10 bases are shared with TRBD2. After removal of 4 bases from V and 4 bases from J, the junction contained 5 bases not matched to a gene. There are 15 residues in the CDR3. CDR1 SGDLS and CDR2 YYNGEE come from the germline V gene. CDR3 in DNA: TGTGCCAGCAGCTCCATAGCGGGGGGTTACAATGAGCAGTTCTTC. Its translation: CASSSIAGGYNEQFF. Full variable domain (outside the CDR3, taken from reference TRBV9 and TRBJ2-1): DSGVTQTPKHLITATGQRVTLRCSPRSGDLSVYWYQQSLDQGLQFLIQYYNGEERAKGNILERFSAQQFPDLHSELNLSSLELGDSALYFCASSSIAGGYNEQFFGPGTRLTVL.

This clonotype showed up just a few times. The chain is built from TRBV20-1 and TRBJ1-5; D is possibly TRBD1 (6 bases). Germline lookup yields CDR1 DFQATT and CDR2 SNEGSKA (reference sequence). The CDR3 is 15 amino acids. Between the trimmed V and J ends, which lost 0 bases and 6 bases, there was a span of 15 bases. CDR3 DNA sequence: TGCAGTGCTAGAGAGGCGCAGGGGATAAGTCAGCCCCAGCATTTT. It is translated as CSAREAQGISQPQHF.

This clonotype showed up many times. CDR3 bases: TGCGCCAGCAGCCAAGATCCCCAACGTAGCGCCTCCTACGAGCAGTACTTC. Translation: CASSQDPQRSASYEQYF. The rearrangement links TRBV4-3 to TRBJ2-7, with a tentative D call TRBD2 (5 bases). The CDR3 runs to 17 residues. Per germline, CDR1 LGHNA and CDR2 YSLEER. V was clipped by 0 bases and J by 0 bases, with 15 bases between them.

The genes are TRBV4-1 and TRBJ2-7, with D possibly being TRBD1 (5 bases). Looked up from germline, CDR1 is MGHRA and CDR2 is YSYEKL. There are 13 residues in the CDR3. Trimming shortened V by 2 bases and J by 5 bases, and 10 bases separated the two germline ends. CDR3 loop: CASSQLGADEQYF. Written as DNA, the CDR3 is TGCGCCAGCAGCCAATTAGGGGCGGACGAGCAGTACTTC.

This clonotype was counted only a few times. The V gene is TRBV4-2, the J gene TRBJ2-7; tentative D call: TRBD2 (5 bases). This CDR3 region has 15 residues. Trimming removed 0 bases at V and 7 bases at J, with 16 bases between. Germline CDR1 and CDR2: LGHNA and YNFKEQ. The CDR3 loop is CASSQESPGPGEQYF. CDR3 nucleotide sequence: TGTGCCAGCAGCCAAGAGAGCCCGGGTCCGGGGGAGCAGTACTTC.

V usage is TRBV7-2 and J usage is TRBJ2-2, with D perhaps TRBD1 (5 bases). Germline loops: CDR1 SGHTA, CDR2 FQGNSA. The CDR3 extends over 14 amino acids. The V end lost 5 bases, the J end lost 6 bases, and 13 bases lay between the germline ends. The DNA of the CDR3 is TGTGCCAGCAGCACAAGCAGGGTACCCGGGGAGCTGTTTTTT. It translates to CASSTSRVPGELFF. Supplemented by reference TRBV7-2 and TRBJ2-2, the full variable domain reads GAGVSQSPSNKVTEKGKDVELRCDPISGHTALYWYRQSLGQGLEFLIYFQGNSAPDKSGLPSDRFSAERTGGSVSTLTIQRTQQEDSAVYLCASSTSRVPGELFFGEGSRLTVL.

The chain recombines TRBV29-1 with TRBJ2-7; 7 positions agree with TRBD1. Germline CDR1 reads SQVTM; CDR2 reads ANQGSEA. J gave up 2 bases and V 5 bases, and 9 bases lay outside the gene matches. This CDR3 comprises 14 residues. Written as DNA, the CDR3 is TGCAGCGTTCTTCCGGGACAGCGAACCTACGAGCAGTACTTC. Its translation: CSVLPGQRTYEQYF.

In this sample, this clonotype turned up many times. The genes are TRBV11-2 and TRBJ1-4; TRBD1 agrees at 8 bases. Trimming cost V 2 bases and J 8 bases; bases outside gene matches: 10. The CDR3 loop spans 16 amino acids. Germline V lookup: CDR1 SGHAT, CDR2 FQNNGV. The CDR3 DNA sequence: TGTGCCAGCAGCTTATATCAGGGGGCGATTCGGGAAAAACTGTTTTTT. It translates to CASSLYQGAIREKLFF.

V usage is TRBV7-2 and J usage is TRBJ1-2; 11 nucleotides line up with TRBD1. The ends lost 1 base at V and 8 bases at J; junction bases unmatched: 12. There are 17 residues in the CDR3. Germline assignment: CDR1 SGHTA and CDR2 FQGNSA. The CDR3 loop reads CASSLGYGQGAPLGYTF. The DNA of the CDR3 is TGTGCCAGCAGCTTAGGATACGGACAGGGGGCACCTCTGGGCTACACCTTC.

This clonotype showed up just a few times. The chain recombines TRBV5-6 with TRBJ1-2; 7 positions agree with TRBD1. The CDR3 extends over 15 amino acids. V was clipped by 2 bases and J by 4 bases; unmatched bases: 8. The germline V gene has CDR1 SGHDT and CDR2 YYEEEE. CDR3: CASSFRQGASYGYTF. The CDR3 bases are TGTGCCAGCAGCTTCCGACAGGGAGCCTCCTATGGCTACACCTTC.

The sample holds a few counts of this clonotype. The chain is built from TRBV27 and TRBJ1-6; 9 bases line up with TRBD1. The junction had 4 bases not matched to a gene; V was cut back by 3 bases and J by 7 bases. The CDR3 covers 15 residues. Germline V gene sequence: CDR1 MNHEY, CDR2 SMNVEV (reference sequence). The CDR3 DNA reads as TGTGCCAGCAGTTTGCGGGACAGGGCCAATTCACCCCTCCACTTT. Its protein is CASSLRDRANSPLHF.

This chain connects TRBV20-1 to TRBJ2-5; possible D gene TRBD2, 5 bases. CDR1 DFQATT and CDR2 SNEGSKA come from the germline V gene (reference sequence). The CDR3 has 13 amino acids. Trimming shortened V by 4 bases and J by 0 bases, and 9 bases separated the two germline ends. In nucleotides, the CDR3 is TGCAGTGCTAATTCCGGGAACCAAGAGACCCAGTACTTC. The encoded protein is CSANSGNQETQYF.

The rearrangement joins TRBV4-2 to TRBJ2-3; no firm D call. CDR1 and CDR2 (germline): LGHNA, YNFKEQ. V was shortened by 0 bases and J by 6 bases, with 10 bases between the two germline ends. The CDR3 is 14 residues long. This CDR3 reads CASSQDPVQDTQYF. CDR3 nucleotides: TGTGCCAGCAGCCAAGACCCAGTCCAGGATACGCAGTATTTT.

This clonotype was observed a few times. DNA of the CDR3: TGCAGTGCGCCCACTCCCTCCCGCCCTAGCACAGATACGCAGTATTTT. Translating it yields CSAPTPSRPSTDTQYF. V gene TRBV20-1 combines with J gene TRBJ2-3, with D unresolved. Germline CDR1 is DFQATT and CDR2 is SNEGSKA (reference sequence). Trimming removed 6 bases from V and 0 bases from J, with 19 bases in between. There are 16 residues in the CDR3.

CDR3 residues: CATSSQSHRREGAFF. CDR3 DNA sequence: TGTGCCACCAGCAGCCAATCACACCGCCGAGAGGGGGCTTTCTTT. The chain is built from TRBV15 and TRBJ1-1; D perhaps matches TRBD1 (5 bases). This CDR3 region has 15 residues. Trimming took off 3 bases at V and 11 bases at J, with 22 bases between the two ends. Germline V gene sequence: CDR1 LNHNV, CDR2 YYDKDF (reference sequence).

The chain links TRBV4-2 to TRBJ2-5; perhaps D is TRBD1 or TRBD2 (6 bases each). Per the germline V gene, CDR1 is LGHNA and CDR2 is YNFKEQ. The CDR3 length is 18 residues. The V end was cut by 0 bases, the J end by 4 bases, with 21 bases between. CDR3 DNA sequence: TGTGCCAGCAGCCAAGACCCAAGCCGGGGGCCCGGGAGAGAGACCCAGTACTTC. Amino acid sequence: CASSQDPSRGPGRETQYF.